This TCR beta chain was identified in a study of CD4+ T cells in melanoma. Trimming stripped 0 bases from V and 0 bases from J, with 7 bases between. In germline, CDR1 is SGHDT, CDR2 YYEEEE. CDR3 length: 15 residues. Profiled with immunoSEQ multiplex PCR; TCRdb holds only in-frame clones, not every one. The data hold some 4,600 clones, with 50% to 75% observed a single time. The chain couples TRBV5-6 to TRBJ2-1; unclear D gene. The receptor's source is a human donor with melanoma. Input material: cells from a culture (not recorded whether cultured in vitro). The CDR3 reads CASSLGQHSYNEQFF. DNA for the CDR3: TGTGCCAGCAGCTTGGGGCAGCACTCCTACAATGAGCAGTTCTTC. The whole variable domain, filled in from reference TRBV5-6 and TRBJ2-1, reads DAGVTQSPTHLIKTRGQQVTLRCSPKSGHDTVSWYQQALGQGPQFIFQYYEEEERQRGNFPDRFSGHQFPNYSSELNVNALLLGDSALYLCASSLGQHSYNEQFFGPGTRLTVL.